This TCR beta chain was documented in a study of PD-L1 blockade in urothelial cancer. Study as a whole: T cell content in blood samples showed a median of about 140,000. Overall study results and limits: Lower than median blood TCR clonality before treatment predicted better survival.

The time point here: pretreatment peripheral blood. Peripheral blood mononuclear cells were collected from every patient before and during treatment, yielding between 1 and 8 samples per patient. The table came from immunoSEQ multiplex PCR; TCRdb's copy has only in-frame clones and leaves some out. The table lists tens of thousands of clones, approximately 80% of them singletons, with around 15% in the top ten. The count of this clone is one. Its matching antigen is unknown. The TCR originated in a man between 60 and 70 years old with urothelial cancer. This specimen consisted of PBMCs, obtained around atezolizumab (anti-PD-L1) treatment.

CDR3 coding DNA: TGTGCCAGTAGACCTCAGTTCGCCGACTCTGGAAACACCATATATTTT. Translating gives CASRPQFADSGNTIYF. This rearrangement joins TRBV19 to TRBJ1-3; unclear D gene. Trimming pared 6 bases from V and 0 bases from J, leaving 15 bases between. This CDR3 region has 16 residues. Germline lookup yields CDR1 LNHDA and CDR2 SQIVND (reference sequence).